What follows describes a single TCR beta chain. This sample is part of a study of blood T cell repertoires in COVID-19. Participants spanned ages about 18 to 90 years and resided in about 24 US areas. Original data processing: Nucleated cell counts were estimated from reference gene primer amplification. Libraries were prepared by immunoSEQ multiplex PCR; TCRdb keeps only in-frame clonotypes and omits some of them. D and trimming come from the DNA, and the V and J calls and clone size come from that table. The data contain 200,000 to 250,000 clones, around 84% of them singletons. Sequencing was carried out using PBMCs or T cells enriched from blood (not recorded which). The TCR sequence derives from a man younger than 45 with acute COVID-19.

The CDR3 sequence: CASSPGQGSVTQYF. The CDR3 coding sequence is TGTGCCAGCAGCCCGGGACAGGGATCGGTTACGCAGTATTTT. The rearrangement joins TRBV3-1 (or the pseudogene TRBV3-2) to TRBJ2-3; 9 nucleotides agree with TRBD1. The CDR3 covers 14 residues. J was trimmed by 8 bases and V by 4 bases; bases with no gene match: 7. Germline values: CDR1 LGHDT, CDR2 YNNKEL (reference sequence).